The next 12 T cell receptor beta chains were all read from a single sample in a study of T cells in Graves' hyperthyroidism and ophthalmopathy. Amplification yielded TCR beta CDR3 regions, with RNA transcripts as the source. HTBI primers were employed in a first-round RT-PCR of the TCR CDR3. TCRdb re-derived calls from the multiplex PCR reads in MiXCR, one entry per CDR3 protein. The sample has about 540,000 distinct CDR3 sequences, about 43% seen once; the top ten hold 8.2%. Material for sequencing was peripheral blood or thyroid tissue (not recorded which). The source is a woman aged 18-30 years with Graves' hyperthyroidism.

This clonotype was found many times. The CDR3 region has the DNA TGTGCCAGCAGTGTGGGGGAGGGCAAGGGAGAGACCCAGTACTTC. Amino acid sequence: CASSVGEGKGETQYF. The chain employs TRBV7-9 and TRBJ2-5, with 7 bases matching TRBD2. Trimming removed 6 bases from V and 4 bases from J; junction bases left unmatched: 11. The CDR3 is made up of 15 amino acids. The germline CDR1 and CDR2 sequences are SEHNR and FQNEAQ (reference sequence).

This clonotype was seen a handful of times. The chain employs TRBV7-9 and TRBJ1-2, with a weak D call TRBD1 (6 bases). Germline V gives CDR1 SEHNR, CDR2 FQNEAQ (reference sequence). The CDR3 totals 14 residues. Trimming took 2 bases from V and 4 from J, leaving 11 bases between them. Here the CDR3 reads CASSLRGITYGYTF. CDR3 coding DNA: TGTGCCAGCAGCTTAAGGGGGATAACCTATGGCTACACCTTC.

CDR3 sequence reads: CSARGTSGSWETQYF. The CDR3, as DNA: TGCAGTGCTAGAGGGACTAGCGGGAGTTGGGAGACCCAGTACTTC. The V and J genes are TRBV20-1 and TRBJ2-5, with TRBD2 matching 13 bases. Germline values: CDR1 DFQATT, CDR2 SNEGSKA (reference sequence). The CDR3 totals 15 residues. The ends lost 1 base at V and 5 bases at J; junction bases unmatched: 4.

The genes are TRBV7-9 and TRBJ1-5; D is perhaps TRBD1 (6 bases). Trimming cost V 6 bases and J 2 bases, with 14 bases left between them. Germline V lookup: CDR1 SEHNR, CDR2 FQNEAQ (reference sequence). The CDR3 length is 15 residues. DNA for the CDR3: TGTGCCAGCAGTGAACCCCACAGGGGCAATCAGCCCCAGCATTTT. Protein product: CASSEPHRGNQPQHF.

Of note for this clonotype: One end of the junction fails to match germline, which may point to a read error. The gene calls are TRBV25-1 and TRBJ2-3; D is uncertain. Per the germline V gene, CDR1 is MGHDK and CDR2 is SYGVNS. The CDR3 consists of 14 residues. CDR3 sequence (DNA): TGTGCCACCAGTGAAGGACCAATCACAGATACGCAGTATTTT. Encoded protein: CATSEGPITDTQYF.

This chain connects TRBV7-3 to TRBJ2-5; D gene unclear. There are 10 residues in the CDR3. The V gene lost 11 bases and the J gene lost 1 base, with 5 bases spanning the gap. Germline values: CDR1 SGHTA, CDR2 FQGTGA. The DNA for the CDR3 is TGTGCCCGCCTCCAAGAGACCCAGTACTTC. Its translation is CARLQETQYF.

This clonotype was seen once. This chain connects TRBV29-1 to TRBJ2-2, with TRBD2 matching over 8 bases. Germline CDR1 reads SQVTM; CDR2 reads ANQGSEA. The CDR3 spans 14 residues. Germline trimming cut 6 bases from V and 6 bases from J; bases unmatched to any gene: 9. The CDR3 DNA sequence: TGCAGCGTCATCGGAGCGGGAGATGCCGGGGAGCTGTTTTTT. Encoded protein: CSVIGAGDAGELFF.

The gene calls are TRBV10-3 and TRBJ2-5; no reliable D call. The DNA end is more similar to TRBJ2-1, so the J call may be wrong. CDR1 ENHRY and CDR2 SYGVKD come from the germline V gene. This CDR3 is built from 11 residues. The CDR3 sequence: CAISEEREQFF. The CDR3 nucleotides read TGTGCCATCAGTGAGGAAAGAGAGCAGTTCTTC.

On this clonotype: One base away lies a much larger clone, so this may be a sequencing read error. This chain uses TRBV29-1 with TRBJ1-1; possibly TRBD1 for D (6 bases). The CDR3 extends over 13 amino acids. Trimming shortened V by 7 bases and J by 5 bases, and 17 bases separated the two germline ends. Germline lookup yields CDR1 SQVTM and CDR2 ANQGSEA. The CDR3 nucleotides read TGCAGCGCGGGACAACTTTTTGTGACTGAAGCTTTCTTT. Its translation: CSAGQLFVTEAFF.

The chain has TRBV29-1 and TRBJ2-5; possibly TRBD1 or TRBD2 for D (5 bases each). Trimming stripped 6 bases from V and 4 bases from J, with 12 bases between. From germline, CDR1 is SQVTM and CDR2 ANQGSEA. The CDR3 loop spans 12 amino acids. The CDR3 nucleotides read TGCAGCGTGATGAGGGGTGGAGAGACCCAGTACTTC. The encoded protein is CSVMRGGETQYF. The full variable domain, its missing parts supplied by reference TRBV29-1 and TRBJ2-5, is SAVISQKPSRDICQRGTSLTIQCQVDSQVTMMFWYRQQPGQSLTLIATANQGSEATYESGFVIDKFPISRPNLTFSTLTVSNMSPEDSSIYLCSVMRGGETQYFGPGTRLLVL.

A word on this clonotype: The CDR3 does not end in the conserved phenylalanine or tryptophan, so this is likely a read error. The DNA is left out, because the CDR3 cannot be placed on it with certainty; the CDR3 is given as TCRdb lists it. This chain joins TRBV20-1 and TRBJ2-5; the D call in the table, TRBD2, was not verified against the DNA. The CDR3 is 8 residues long, counting both termini. Per the germline V gene, CDR1 is DFQATT and CDR2 is SNEGSKA (reference sequence). This CDR3 reads CSASLPTS.

On this clonotype itself: This may be a read error, as it is one base from a much larger clone. The CDR3 sequence is CASIRQDRGQETQYF. CDR3 in DNA: TGTGCCAGTATCCGGCAGGACAGGGGTCAAGAGACCCAGTACTTC. V is TRBV7-9 and J is TRBJ2-5; 9 nucleotides align to TRBD1. Germline V lookup: CDR1 SEHNR, CDR2 FQNEAQ (reference sequence). The trim removed 9 bases at V and 2 bases at J, leaving 10 bases unmatched. The CDR3 has 15 amino acids.